This TCR beta chain came from a study of patients and donors after allogeneic stem cell transplantation. TCRdb reanalysed the RT-PCR reads using MiXCR and keeps one entry per CDR3 protein. The table records approximately 250,000 distinct CDR3 sequences, around an eighth of them present only once. Germline CDR1 SGHRS, CDR2 YFSETQ. The CDR3 is 20 residues long. Trimming left V 5 bases short and J 2 bases short, with 26 bases between. V gene TRBV5-1 combines with J gene TRBJ2-6; D is possibly TRBD2 (7 bases). This clonotype was obtained from a human donor who was either an allogeneic HSCT recipient or a stem cell or donor lymphocyte infusion donor (not recorded which). It is not recorded whose cells these are; they may come from a transplant donor. Input material: blood, either unsorted or a sorted T cell fraction (not recorded which). The CDR3 coding sequence is TGCGCCAGCAGTCGGAATTGGGGATATGGGGGGGGCGCTGGGGCCAACGTCCTGACTTTC. It is translated as CASSRNWGYGGGAGANVLTF.